The text below deals with one T cell receptor beta chain. Many counts were recorded for this clonotype. Its antigen remains unidentified. No much larger clone exists at a distance of one base, and base qualities are not known. This sample was included in a study of T-cell reconstitution after alpha-beta-depleted transplantation in children (TCRdb year 2016). About the full investigation: T-cell immune reconstitution after TCRalphabeta/CD19-depleted allogeneic hematopoietic cell transplantation in children was quantitatively tracked in the study by means of TCR repertoire profiling.

Study-level results and caveats: In some patients, high TCRbeta diversity at day 60 was attributed to recipient T cells and intrathymic progenitors that had survived conditioning. The apparently early alphabetaT-cell count recovery about two months after transplant was reportedly dependent on only several hundred rapidly expanded clones derived from non-depleted graft cells. Over subsequent months, a decline in hyperexpanded clone frequencies was noted, and after one year, T-cell counts and TCRbeta diversity were mostly ascribed to newly produced T cells.

Receptors were amplified or captured by PCR. Instrument used: Illumina HiSeq 2500. TCR libraries were prepared with molecular barcoding, using unique molecular identifiers to normalize TCRbeta repertoire quantification. The public sequencing data were trimmed at Q25 with fastp and processed into clonotypes with MiXCR by TCRdb, which kept only in-frame beta chains. Records with the same CDR3 protein are collapsed into one entry carrying the most frequent genes and DNA. This sample gives about 110,000 distinct CDR3 sequences in total; about 6% of them show up just once. Approximately 25% of the sample goes to the ten largest clones. The treatment or condition tag for this specimen amounts to: allogeneic hematopoietic cell transplantation with graft depleted of TCRalphabeta T cells and CD19 B cells. The children who served as transplant recipients had been given grafts of TCRalphabeta/CD19-depleted allogeneic hematopoietic cells.

The source of this sequence is a male patient between 2 and 10 years old who had a stem cell transplant for acute lymphoblastic leukemia, so the T cells may come from the graft donor. The specimen comprised PBMCs, mostly from graft donor cells, sampled 360 days after TCRalphabeta/CD19-depleted stem cell transplant.

The DNA reads as follows: TGTGCCAGCAGCCTAGCGGGAGAGAGCTACAATGAGCAGTTCTTC. Translated, it reads CASSLAGESYNEQFF. The rearranged chain carries TRBV6-1 and TRBJ2-1; TRBD2 agrees with 10 junctional bases. Reading from cysteine to phenylalanine, the CDR3 counts 15 amino acids. Only the CDR3 portion is preserved as DNA: 45 bases, with reading frame beginning at the first base. The germline V gene yields MNHNS for CDR1 and SASEGT for CDR2. For this chain, trimming is 6 bases at the V end and 3 bases at the J end, and the number of junction bases without a gene match is 5.